Below are 18 T cell receptor beta chains sequenced from a single sample in a study of cytomegalovirus exposure and HLA in healthy donors. It was with 60 Vbeta and 13 Jbeta primers that the PCR ran. TCRdb's copy holds only in-frame clones and misses some; the assay was immunoSEQ multiplex PCR. Here the sample spans about 160,000 clones, 70% to 85% being singletons. The specimen was PBMCs. Receptors originate from a male donor in good health and CMV-seronegative.

A few counts support this clone. The chain combines TRBV5-4 with TRBJ2-5; D possibly corresponds to TRBD1 (6 bases). The CDR3 extends over 14 amino acids. V lost 4 bases and J lost 5, with 15 bases in between. The germline CDR1 and CDR2 sequences are SGHNT and YYREEE (reference sequence). The CDR3 loop is CASSTPGAAETQYF. CDR3 coding DNA: TGTGCCAGCAGCACCCCAGGGGCGGCTGAGACCCAGTACTTC.

This chain uses TRBV29-1 with TRBJ1-3, with 7 nucleotides matching TRBD1. The CDR3 has 14 residues. V lost 6 bases, J lost 3 bases, and 8 bases stayed unmatched. The V gene's germline CDR1 is SQVTM and CDR2 ANQGSEA. The CDR3 spells CSVAQGVSGNTIYF. CDR3 nucleotides: TGCAGCGTGGCGCAGGGGGTTAGTGGAAACACCATATATTTT.

V and J are TRBV5-4 and TRBJ2-7, with TRBD1 matching over 7 bases. V shed 4 bases, J shed 2 bases, and the junction held 6 bases outside the gene matches. Per germline, CDR1 SGHNT and CDR2 YYREEE (reference sequence). CDR3 size: 14 residues. CDR3 loop: CASSPLGTAYEQYF. For the CDR3, the DNA is TGTGCCAGCAGCCCTTTGGGGACAGCCTACGAGCAGTACTTC.

This clone appeared once. This chain links TRBV6-6 with TRBJ1-5; 7 bases match TRBD1. V shed 2 bases and J 4 bases; nucleotides not matched to a gene: 2. This CDR3 region has 14 residues. Germline CDR1 is MNHNY and CDR2 is SVGAGI (reference sequence). DNA for the CDR3: TGTGCCAGCAGTTACCCGGGACAGAATCAGCCCCAGCATTTT. This encodes CASSYPGQNQPQHF.

This chain joins TRBV7-9 and TRBJ1-4; 11 bases line up with TRBD1. Germline lookup yields CDR1 SEHNR and CDR2 FQNEAQ (reference sequence). The CDR3 has 16 residues. J lost 7 bases, V lost 0 bases, and 4 bases had no gene match. The CDR3 spells CASSLARDRGVEKLFF. The CDR3 DNA sequence: TGTGCCAGCAGCTTAGCCCGGGACAGGGGGGTTGAAAAACTGTTTTTT.

This rearrangement joins TRBV6-5 to TRBJ2-5; TRBD1 agrees at 8 bases. The CDR3 extends over 15 amino acids. J was trimmed by 4 bases and V by 2 bases; bases with no gene match: 6. CDR1 and CDR2 (germline): MNHEY, SVGAGI. The CDR3 here is CASSYRRDRGETQYF. The CDR3 DNA reads as TGTGCCAGCAGTTACCGAAGAGACAGGGGAGAGACCCAGTACTTC.

The gene calls are TRBV9 and TRBJ2-5, with D maybe TRBD2 (7 bases). Looked up from germline, CDR1 is SGDLS and CDR2 is YYNGEE. The V gene lost 0 bases and the J gene lost 5 bases, with 14 bases spanning the gap. This CDR3 has 15 amino acids. The DNA for the CDR3 is TGTGCCAGCAGCGTAGGCGGCGGGGGCATGGAGACCCAGTACTTC. It specifies CASSVGGGGMETQYF.

This chain uses TRBV28 with TRBJ1-1; 11 bases are shared with TRBD1. This CDR3 is 19 amino acids long. V trimming: 5 bases; J trimming: 4 bases; junction bases outside the gene matches: 18. Germline-derived CDR1 and CDR2 are MDHEN and SYDVKM. Here the CDR3 reads CASSPLQLGQGAVGTEAFF. CDR3 DNA: TGTGCCAGCAGTCCCCTTCAGTTAGGACAGGGGGCGGTGGGCACTGAAGCTTTCTTT.

The chain couples TRBV7-9 to TRBJ2-7, with D uncertain. V dropped 0 bases and J dropped 5 bases, with 8 bases sitting between them. Germline lookup yields CDR1 SEHNR and CDR2 FQNEAQ (reference sequence). The CDR3 sequence is 13 residues long. The CDR3: CASSLARPNEQYF. The DNA of the CDR3 is TGTGCCAGCAGCTTAGCGAGGCCGAACGAGCAGTACTTC.

The J gene is TRBJ2-5, the V gene TRBV6-6; 9 nucleotides agree with TRBD2. Trimming at V came to 6 bases and at J to 7 bases, leaving 9 bases not matched to a gene. CDR3 length: 14 residues. Germline CDR1 is MNHNY and CDR2 is SVGAGI (reference sequence). The CDR3 region is CASSLLAGRATQYF. The CDR3 DNA sequence: TGTGCCAGCAGCCTTCTAGCGGGACGGGCGACCCAGTACTTC.

The rearrangement joins TRBV19 to TRBJ1-4; no firm D call. CDR1 is LNHDA and CDR2 is SQIVND in the germline V gene (reference sequence). V dropped 10 bases and J dropped 7 bases, with 19 bases sitting between them. This CDR3 has 14 residues. CDR3 in amino acids: CATKELTFGEKLFF. The CDR3 nucleotides are TGTGCCACCAAGGAGTTAACTTTCGGTGAAAAACTGTTTTTT.

The chain has TRBV18 and TRBJ2-1, with TRBD2 matching over 9 bases. Losses at the gene ends were 5 bases for V and 9 bases for J; bases not matched to a gene: 5. This CDR3 spans 13 amino acids. CDR1 is KGHSH, CDR2 LQKENI, per germline. CDR3 sequence: CASSLAGEGEQFF. The CDR3 region has the DNA TGTGCCAGCTCATTAGCGGGAGAGGGTGAGCAGTTCTTC.

The chain couples TRBV5-6 to TRBJ1-6, with D possibly TRBD1 on 6 matching bases. This CDR3 is 15 amino acids long. The germline V gene encodes CDR1 SGHDT and CDR2 YYEEEE. Trimming removed 4 bases from V and 10 bases from J, with 18 bases in between. CDR3 amino acids: CASSTQGWGSSPLHF. CDR3 in DNA: TGTGCCAGCAGCACCCAGGGGTGGGGATCGTCACCCCTCCACTTT.

The rearrangement uses TRBV4-3 and TRBJ2-2, with 9 bases identical to TRBD2. V lost 4 bases and J lost 5; bases outside the gene matches: 8. Germline CDR1 LGHNA, CDR2 YSLEER. The CDR3 totals 16 residues. The CDR3 loop reads CASSPQWSGGTGELFF. DNA for the CDR3: TGCGCCAGCAGCCCCCAGTGGAGCGGGGGGACCGGGGAGCTGTTTTTT.

The V call is TRBV6-1, the J call TRBJ2-7, with D maybe TRBD1 (6 bases). Between the trimmed V and J ends, which lost 2 bases and 4 bases, there was a span of 12 bases. Germline CDR1 is MNHNS and CDR2 is SASEGT. The CDR3 has 14 amino acids. The DNA for the CDR3 is TGTGCCAGCAGTGAACAGGGGTTTCGTTACGAGCAGTACTTC. Translation gives CASSEQGFRYEQYF.

This clone was detected once. The chain employs TRBV7-9 and TRBJ2-1; 7 positions match TRBD1. Germline CDR1 reads SEHNR; CDR2 reads FQNEAQ (reference sequence). J gave up 5 bases and V 1 base, and 5 bases lay outside the gene matches. The CDR3 has 15 amino acids. The chain's CDR3 is CASSLEGTVNNEQFF. The CDR3 DNA is TGTGCCAGCAGCTTAGAGGGGACAGTCAACAATGAGCAGTTCTTC. Using reference TRBV7-9 and TRBJ2-1 for the parts outside the CDR3, the full variable domain is DTGVSQNPRHKITKRGQNVTFRCDPISEHNRLYWYRQTLGQGPEFLTYFQNEAQLEKSRLLSDRFSAERPKGSFSTLEIQRTEQGDSAMYLCASSLEGTVNNEQFFGPGTRLTVL.

The V and J genes are TRBV5-4 and TRBJ2-1; D is ambiguous. From germline, CDR1 is SGHNT and CDR2 YYREEE (reference sequence). CDR3 size: 11 residues. Trimming took 3 bases from V and 7 from J, leaving 5 bases between them. The CDR3 protein is CASSSGNEQFF. The CDR3 bases are TGTGCCAGCAGCTCCGGGAATGAGCAGTTCTTC.

The chain couples TRBV4-1 to TRBJ2-3; D may be TRBD2 (6 bases). The CDR3 is 17 amino acids. Germline values: CDR1 MGHRA, CDR2 YSYEKL. V was trimmed by 0 bases and J by 4 bases, leaving 17 bases between them. The CDR3 protein is CASSQEPPGASPDTQYF. The CDR3 region has the DNA TGCGCCAGCAGCCAAGAACCTCCGGGAGCTTCGCCAGATACGCAGTATTTT.